The 25 T cell receptor beta chains presented below share a single source sample, sequenced in a study of T-cell memory formation after mild COVID-19. In TCRdb, the 5' RACE reads were re-called with MiXCR into one record per CDR3 protein. The table records approximately 300,000 distinct CDR3 sequences, 8.2% of them present only once. The sequenced material came from PBMCs or a T cell subset sorted from them (not recorded which). Source of these receptors: a man younger than 35 who had mild COVID-19 (a few samples of this study predate the infection). Cell type and time point are not known.

The chain is built from TRBV5-6 and TRBJ2-3, with 8 bases fitting TRBD2. CDR1 SGHDT and CDR2 YYEEEE come from the germline V gene. The CDR3 runs to 15 residues. Unmatched junction bases numbered 8, after V lost 4 bases and J lost 4 bases. This CDR3 is CASSHGGGTSDTQYF. CDR3 nucleotides: TGTGCCAGCAGCCACGGCGGGGGGACATCAGATACGCAGTATTTT.

The chain has TRBV20-1 and TRBJ2-5; perhaps TRBD2 as D (6 bases). CDR1 and CDR2 (germline): DFQATT, SNEGSKA (reference sequence). Trimming stripped 3 bases from V and 6 bases from J, with 14 bases between. This CDR3 has 13 amino acids. DNA of the CDR3: TGCAGTGCTAGCCGGGAGATGAAAAAGACCCAGTACTTC. It translates to CSASREMKKTQYF.

The V gene is TRBV20-1, the J gene TRBJ2-2; D is undetermined. V was trimmed by 6 bases and J by 0 bases, leaving 11 bases between them. CDR1 and CDR2 from the germline V gene are DFQATT and SNEGSKA (reference sequence). The CDR3 is made up of 14 amino acids. The CDR3 DNA is TGCAGTGCCCCAGCAGGCACGAACACCGGGGAGCTGTTTTTT. Protein: CSAPAGTNTGELFF.

This clonotype was counted between two and nine times. The chain recombines TRBV7-9 with TRBJ2-1; a possible D gene is TRBD2 (7 bases). The V and J ends lost 3 bases and 2 bases respectively, with 11 bases between them. Germline V lookup: CDR1 SEHNR, CDR2 FQNEAQ (reference sequence). The length of the CDR3 is 15 residues. CDR3 DNA: TGTGCCAGCAGCTTTCCGGGGGGCCCCTACAATGAGCAGTTCTTC. This sequence encodes CASSFPGGPYNEQFF.

This chain joins TRBV7-9 and TRBJ2-5, with 9 bases lining up with TRBD1. CDR1 and CDR2 from the germline V gene are SEHNR and FQNEAQ (reference sequence). The V and J ends lost 4 bases and 5 bases, in that order; junction bases with no gene match: 8. CDR3 length equals 15 residues. DNA of the CDR3: TGTGCCAGCAGCTATTGGACAGGGGAGGGGGAGACCCAGTACTTC. This codes for CASSYWTGEGETQYF.

CDR3 DNA sequence: TGTGCCAGCTCACCCGTGGACGACAGCACAGATACGCAGTATTTT. Protein product: CASSPVDDSTDTQYF. This chain connects TRBV18 to TRBJ2-3; D is uncertain. V gave up 3 bases and J gave up 0 bases, with 10 bases separating them. The CDR3 sequence is 15 residues long. CDR1 is KGHSH and CDR2 is LQKENI in the germline V gene. The full variable domain, completed using reference TRBV18 and TRBJ2-3, is NAGVMQNPRHLVRRRGQEARLRCSPMKGHSHVYWYRQLPEEGLKFMVYLQKENIIDESGMPKERFSAEFPKEGPSILRIQQVVRGDSAAYFCASSPVDDSTDTQYFGPGTRLTVL.

This clonotype has only a few counts. This chain joins TRBV27 and TRBJ2-3; tentative D call: TRBD2 (5 bases). The CDR3 consists of 15 residues. In germline, CDR1 is MNHEY, CDR2 SMNVEV (reference sequence). With 2 bases removed from V and 0 bases from J, the gap between germline ends came to 9 bases. CDR3: CASSLTGISTDTQYF. The CDR3 DNA sequence: TGTGCCAGCAGTTTAACCGGGATTAGCACAGATACGCAGTATTTT.

J is TRBJ2-1 and V is TRBV5-6, with D perhaps matching TRBD2 (6 bases). CDR1 is SGHDT and CDR2 is YYEEEE in the germline V gene. Deletions cut 6 bases from V and 9 bases from J, with 16 bases between. CDR3 length: 13 residues. The CDR3 DNA reads TGTGCCAGCACTGGATCCGGGGAGGCTGAGCAGTTCTTC. It specifies CASTGSGEAEQFF. Drawing the rest from reference TRBV5-6 and TRBJ2-1, the complete variable domain is DAGVTQSPTHLIKTRGQQVTLRCSPKSGHDTVSWYQQALGQGPQFIFQYYEEEERQRGNFPDRFSGHQFPNYSSELNVNALLLGDSALYLCASTGSGEAEQFFGPGTRLTVL.

This rearrangement joins TRBV6-5 to TRBJ1-2, with D hard to call. V dropped 6 bases and J dropped 2 bases, with 10 bases sitting between them. Germline loops: CDR1 MNHEY, CDR2 SVGAGI. CDR3 length: 13 amino acids. DNA for the CDR3: TGTGCCAGCAGGGTCACGGGCAACTATGGCTACACCTTC. Protein product: CASRVTGNYGYTF.

This clonotype was counted a few times. This chain connects TRBV3-1 to TRBJ1-2, with 10 nucleotides matching TRBD1. From germline, CDR1 is LGHDT and CDR2 YNNKEL (reference sequence). The CDR3 is 16 residues long. The V and J ends lost 4 bases and 8 bases, in that order; junction bases with no gene match: 13. This chain's CDR3 is CASSLIPGQGMGGYTF. As DNA, the CDR3 is TGTGCCAGCAGCCTTATCCCGGGACAGGGGATGGGGGGCTACACCTTC. The full variable domain, with the rest looked up from reference TRBV3-1 and TRBJ1-2, is DTAVSQTPKYLVTQMGNDKSIKCEQNLGHDTMYWYKQDSKKFLKIMFSYNNKELIINETVPNRFSPKSPDKAHLNLHINSLELGDSAVYFCASSLIPGQGMGGYTFGSGTRLTVV.

This clonotype has a handful of counts. The junction and the germline gene differ at one end; a read error may be behind it. The J gene is TRBJ2-7, the V gene TRBV15; no clear D. The CDR3 covers 12 residues. CDR1 is LNHNV and CDR2 is YYDKDF in the germline V gene (reference sequence). In DNA form, the CDR3 reads TGTGCCACCAGCAGAGACGGGTTCCTCCGGATCTTC. Residues: CATSRDGFLRIF.

V gene TRBV6-6 combines with J gene TRBJ1-4; D is uncertain. The germline CDR1 and CDR2 sequences are MNHNY and SVGAGI (reference sequence). The CDR3 runs 15 residues. The V gene lost 6 bases and the J gene lost 5 bases, with 16 bases spanning the gap. CDR3 amino acids: CASRPQVLANEKLFF. The CDR3 bases are TGTGCCAGCAGACCCCAGGTCCTGGCGAATGAAAAACTGTTTTTT.

There are a few counts of this clonotype. The rearrangement joins TRBV9 to TRBJ2-7; D could derive from TRBD1 or TRBD2 (5 bases each). Per the germline V gene, CDR1 is SGDLS and CDR2 is YYNGEE. Trimming took off 3 bases at V and 6 bases at J, with 16 bases between the two ends. The CDR3 loop spans 14 amino acids. CDR3 region: CASSGTIRGAEQYF. DNA for the CDR3: TGTGCCAGCAGCGGAACTATTAGGGGAGCCGAGCAGTACTTC.

V and J are TRBV7-9 and TRBJ2-7, with D maybe TRBD2 (6 bases). Germline V gives CDR1 SEHNR, CDR2 FQNEAQ (reference sequence). Trimming took off 2 bases at V and 2 bases at J, with 10 bases between the two ends. CDR3 size: 14 residues. CDR3 sequence: CASSLRGSPYEQYF. CDR3 bases: TGTGCCAGCAGCTTACGGGGGAGCCCCTACGAGCAGTACTTC.

This clonotype was counted many times. The gene calls are TRBV28 and TRBJ2-4, with D tentatively TRBD1 (7 bases). The CDR3 contains 14 residues. Trimming cost V 1 base and J 7 bases, with 11 bases left between them. Germline loops: CDR1 MDHEN, CDR2 SYDVKM. As DNA, the CDR3 is TGTGCCAGCAGTTTATCGACAGGGAGGAACATTCAGTACTTC. This codes for CASSLSTGRNIQYF.

The J gene is TRBJ1-1, the V gene TRBV12-3 or TRBV12-4; D is perhaps TRBD1 (5 bases). This CDR3 has 14 amino acids. With 8 bases removed from V and 1 base from J, the gap between germline ends came to 14 bases. CDR3 DNA sequence: TGTGCCAGCGGGACGAGTGGGACGAACACTGAAGCTTTCTTT. This translates into CASGTSGTNTEAFF.

This clonotype was counted between two and nine times. The chain recombines TRBV6-2 or TRBV6-3 with TRBJ2-7, with 8 bases identical to TRBD1. Germline-derived CDR1 and CDR2 are MNHEY and SVGEGT. After removal of 5 bases from V and 6 bases from J, the junction contained 15 bases not matched to a gene. CDR3 size: 16 residues. The CDR3 region has the DNA TGTGCCAGCAGTACTCCCGGGACAGGAGCCTTACGCGAGCAGTACGTC. Its translation: CASSTPGTGALREQYV.

The chain joins TRBV12-3 or TRBV12-4 to TRBJ2-7; 10 positions agree with TRBD2. CDR3 length: 15 residues. Trimming at V came to 6 bases and at J to 2 bases, leaving 7 bases not matched to a gene. In DNA form, the CDR3 reads TGTGCCAGCAGCGGTAGCGGGGGGTCCCCCTACGAGCAGTACTTC. Protein: CASSGSGGSPYEQYF.

The chain carries TRBV5-1 and TRBJ1-1, with 9 bases matching TRBD1. J lost 8 bases, V lost 4 bases, and 9 bases had no gene match. Looked up from germline, CDR1 is SGHRS and CDR2 is YFSETQ. This CDR3 is 14 amino acids long. CDR3 protein: CASSTGQGSTEAFF. CDR3 coding DNA: TGCGCCAGCAGCACAGGACAGGGGAGTACAGAAGCTTTCTTT.

This chain links TRBV7-2 with TRBJ1-1; 8 bases align to TRBD1. This CDR3 is 14 amino acids long. The trim removed 5 bases at V and 10 bases at J, leaving 12 bases unmatched. The germline CDR1 and CDR2 sequences are SGHTA and FQGNSA. In DNA form, the CDR3 reads TGTGCCAGCAGCCCCCCCGGACAGGGAATTCTAGCTTTCTTT. It encodes CASSPPGQGILAFF.

In this sample, this clonotype turned up many times. This chain connects TRBV12-3 or TRBV12-4 to TRBJ2-7; a weak D match, TRBD1 (6 bases). The CDR3 extends over 13 amino acids. Trimming removed 6 bases from V and 2 bases from J, with 11 bases in between. As DNA, the CDR3 is TGTGCCAGCAGCCGACAGGTTCCCTACGAGCAGTACTTC. This translates into CASSRQVPYEQYF.

This clonotype was observed a handful of times. The chain is built from TRBV5-5 and TRBJ2-7, with 10 bases aligning to TRBD1. V trimming: 4 bases; J trimming: 6 bases; junction bases outside the gene matches: 4. This CDR3 spans 13 amino acids. Germline CDR1 SGHKS, CDR2 YYEKEE (reference sequence). This CDR3 is CASSIGTGVEQYF. DNA for the CDR3: TGTGCCAGCAGCATTGGGACAGGGGTCGAGCAGTACTTC.

In its sample, this clonotype was seen a few times. The V gene is TRBV19, the J gene TRBJ2-7, with D perhaps matching TRBD1 or TRBD2 (5 bases each). The CDR3 consists of 14 residues. The germline V gene encodes CDR1 LNHDA and CDR2 SQIVND (reference sequence). V shed 5 bases and J shed 3 bases, with 14 bases lying between them. The CDR3 spells CASSHGTVRYEQYF. Here the CDR3 DNA reads TGTGCCAGTAGTCACGGGACGGTGCGCTACGAGCAGTACTTC.

J is TRBJ2-5 and V is TRBV7-7; tentatively, D is TRBD1 (6 bases). V was trimmed by 5 bases and J by 5 bases, leaving 12 bases between them. The CDR3 length is 13 residues. Germline CDR1 and CDR2: SSHAT and FNYEAQ (reference sequence). The CDR3 DNA reads TGTGCCAGCAGCCAACAGGGTCTTGAGACCCAGTACTTC. Protein sequence: CASSQQGLETQYF. The full variable domain, its missing parts supplied by reference TRBV7-7 and TRBJ2-5, is GAGVSQSPRYKVTKRGQDVTLRCDPISSHATLYWYQQALGQGPEFLTYFNYEAQPDKSGLPSDRFSAERPEGSISTLTIQRTEQRDSAMYRCASSQQGLETQYFGPGTRLLVL.

Only a few counts were recorded for this clonotype. The genes are TRBV20-1 and TRBJ2-2; D assignment may be TRBD1 or TRBD2 (5 bases each). Trimming pared 3 bases from V and 6 bases from J, leaving 14 bases between. This CDR3 contains 14 residues. Germline CDR1 DFQATT, CDR2 SNEGSKA (reference sequence). The CDR3 here is CSARGVAAAGELFF. DNA for the CDR3: TGCAGTGCTAGGGGGGTCGCGGCAGCCGGGGAGCTGTTTTTT.